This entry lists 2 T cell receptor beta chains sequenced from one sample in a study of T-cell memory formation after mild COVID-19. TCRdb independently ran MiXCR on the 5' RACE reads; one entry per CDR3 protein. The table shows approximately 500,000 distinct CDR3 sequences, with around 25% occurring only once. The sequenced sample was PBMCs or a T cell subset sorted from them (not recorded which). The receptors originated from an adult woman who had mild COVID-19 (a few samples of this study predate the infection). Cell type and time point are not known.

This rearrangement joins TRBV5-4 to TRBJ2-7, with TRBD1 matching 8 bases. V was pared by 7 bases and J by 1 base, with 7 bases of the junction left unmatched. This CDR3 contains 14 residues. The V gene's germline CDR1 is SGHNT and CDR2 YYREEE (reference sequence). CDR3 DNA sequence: TGTGCCAGCCAGATGGACAGGGCTTCCTACGAGCAGTACTTC. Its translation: CASQMDRASYEQYF.

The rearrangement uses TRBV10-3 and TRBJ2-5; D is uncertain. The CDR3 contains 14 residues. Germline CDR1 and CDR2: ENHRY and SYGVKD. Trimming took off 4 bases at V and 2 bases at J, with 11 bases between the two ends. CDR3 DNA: TGTGCCATCAGTGCGATGACACGGCAAGAGACCCAGTACTTC. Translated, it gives CAISAMTRQETQYF.